This note documents a single T cell receptor (beta chain) sequence. The CDR3 length is 15 residues. Germline trimming cut 3 bases from V and 8 bases from J; bases unmatched to any gene: 8. CDR1 and CDR2 (germline): SGHDT, YYEEEE. The sample is drawn from a study of PD-1 and CTLA-4 blockade in melanoma. TCRdb's copy holds only in-frame clones and misses some; the assay was immunoSEQ multiplex PCR. The data contain some 21,000 clones, around 88% of them singletons. Sequencing used CD8+ T cells from peripheral blood, obtained before anti-PD-1 treatment. The chain combines TRBV5-6 with TRBJ2-1, with TRBD2 matching over 10 bases. The receptor was isolated from a human donor with melanoma. The CDR3 nucleotides read TGTGCCAGCAGCTGGACTAGCGGCCCATATGATGAGCAGTTCTTC. Amino acid sequence: CASSWTSGPYDEQFF.